This passage covers 11 T cell receptor beta chains from one sample sequenced in a study of OX40 agonist ivuxolimab in advanced cancers. Sequenced by immunoSEQ multiplex PCR; TCRdb stores in-frame clones only, minus some. The table shows 60,000 to 85,000 clones, with 80% to 90% occurring only once. Sequencing was performed on CD4+ or CD8+ T cells sorted from blood, taken in a trial of the OX40 agonist ivuxolimab. All receptors derive from an adult with an advanced solid tumor such as melanoma, head and neck, liver or kidney cancer.

This rearrangement joins TRBV25-1 to TRBJ2-1; tentatively, D is TRBD2 (5 bases). V lost 7 bases, J lost 5 bases, and 18 bases lay in between. Per germline, CDR1 MGHDK and CDR2 SYGVNS. The CDR3 loop spans 15 amino acids. This chain's CDR3 is CASIPPGMGNNEQFF. The DNA for the CDR3 is TGTGCCAGCATCCCACCCGGGATGGGTAACAATGAGCAGTTCTTC. Combining the CDR3 with reference TRBV25-1 and TRBJ2-1 gives the whole variable domain EADIYQTPRYLVIGTGKKITLECSQTMGHDKMYWYQQDPGMELHLIHYSYGVNSTEKGDLSSESTVSRIRTEHFPLTLESARPSHTSQYLCASIPPGMGNNEQFFGPGTRLTVL.

The rearrangement joins TRBV5-1 to TRBJ2-7, with 11 bases identical to TRBD2. The CDR3 loop spans 16 amino acids. Losses at the gene ends were 2 bases for V and 6 bases for J; bases not matched to a gene: 10. Germline V lookup: CDR1 SGHRS, CDR2 YFSETQ. In nucleotides, the CDR3 is TGCGCCAGCAGCTTTGGTAGCGGGGGGGCTCCCGCCGAGCAGTACTTC. This codes for CASSFGSGGAPAEQYF.

This sequence joins TRBV11-2 and TRBJ2-7; 10 positions agree with TRBD2. V was clipped by 5 bases and J by 0 bases; unmatched bases: 4. Germline V gene sequence: CDR1 SGHAT, CDR2 FQNNGV. This CDR3 spans 15 amino acids. CDR3 sequence (DNA): TGTGCCAGCAGCACCTTAGCGGGAGGCTCCTACGAGCAGTACTTC. As protein: CASSTLAGGSYEQYF.

This rearrangement joins TRBV10-3 to TRBJ1-5; D gene ambiguous. The CDR3 is made up of 13 amino acids. V lost 3 bases, J lost 6 bases, and 9 bases lay in between. The germline V gene encodes CDR1 ENHRY and CDR2 SYGVKD. As DNA, the CDR3 is TGTGCCATCAGTGATGATCCTTCTCAGCCCCAGCATTTT. Amino acid sequence: CAISDDPSQPQHF.

The chain links TRBV5-4 to TRBJ2-5, with no clear D. This CDR3 spans 15 amino acids. The germline gives CDR1 SGHNT, CDR2 YYREEE (reference sequence). V lost 1 base to trimming and J lost 0 bases, with 10 bases between them. The DNA of the CDR3 is TGTGCCAGCAGCTTGCGGCGGTCGTACCAAGAGACCCAGTACTTC. Its protein product is CASSLRRSYQETQYF. The variable domain in full, completed from reference TRBV5-4 and TRBJ2-5, reads ETGVTQSPTHLIKTRGQQVTLRCSSQSGHNTVSWYQQALGQGPQFIFQYYREEENGRGNFPPRFSGLQFPNYSSELNVNALELDDSALYLCASSLRRSYQETQYFGPGTRLLVL.

J is TRBJ1-1 and V is TRBV4-1, with D hard to call. Germline loops: CDR1 MGHRA, CDR2 YSYEKL. V was clipped by 2 bases and J by 4 bases, with 20 bases between them. This CDR3 has 17 residues. The CDR3 coding sequence is TGCGCCAGCAGCCAAAGGACCAATAGGAGGGAGTTCACTGAAGCTTTCTTT. This encodes CASSQRTNRREFTEAFF.

The chain combines TRBV11-2 with TRBJ2-2; 9 bases align to TRBD1. Unmatched junction bases numbered 8, after V lost 5 bases and J lost 4 bases. This CDR3 region has 16 residues. In germline, CDR1 is SGHAT, CDR2 FQNNGV. The CDR3 is CASSRTGTGSTGELFF. The CDR3 nucleotides are TGTGCCAGCAGCCGGACTGGGACAGGGAGCACCGGGGAGCTGTTTTTT.

This clone occurred once. The rearrangement joins TRBV9 to TRBJ1-2; 9 bases map to TRBD1. The CDR3 totals 17 residues. The germline gives CDR1 SGDLS, CDR2 YYNGEE. J was trimmed by 5 bases and V by 0 bases; bases with no gene match: 11. As DNA, the CDR3 is TGTGCCAGCAGCGTAGCGACAGGGGGAACTCGGGCTTATGGCTACACCTTC. Translation gives CASSVATGGTRAYGYTF.

This clone was detected only once. V is TRBV7-3 and J is TRBJ1-2; D not certain. The length of the CDR3 is 12 residues. From germline, CDR1 is SGHTA and CDR2 FQGTGA. Trimming stripped 2 bases from V and 7 bases from J, with 8 bases between. The CDR3 nucleotides read TGTGCCAGCAGCTTATACAGTAGTGGCTACACCTTC. Residues: CASSLYSSGYTF.

This clone was seen only once. The rearrangement links TRBV6-6 to TRBJ2-6; D is possibly TRBD1 or TRBD2 (5 bases each). Trimming cost V 2 bases and J 2 bases, with 7 bases left between them. In germline, CDR1 is MNHNY, CDR2 SVGAGI (reference sequence). The CDR3 length is 15 residues. The CDR3 DNA is TGTGCCAGCAGTTACGGGGGTCCTGGGGCCAACGTCCTGACTTTC. Amino acid sequence: CASSYGGPGANVLTF.

A remark on this clone: No DNA is shown, since the ends of the CDR3 on it are uncertain; the CDR3 is the one TCRdb lists. The chain links TRBV19 to TRBJ1-5. The CDR3 is made up of 16 amino acids, end residues included. Germline CDR1 reads LNHDA; CDR2 reads SQIVND (reference sequence). The CDR3 spells CASSTSGGLSNQPQHF.